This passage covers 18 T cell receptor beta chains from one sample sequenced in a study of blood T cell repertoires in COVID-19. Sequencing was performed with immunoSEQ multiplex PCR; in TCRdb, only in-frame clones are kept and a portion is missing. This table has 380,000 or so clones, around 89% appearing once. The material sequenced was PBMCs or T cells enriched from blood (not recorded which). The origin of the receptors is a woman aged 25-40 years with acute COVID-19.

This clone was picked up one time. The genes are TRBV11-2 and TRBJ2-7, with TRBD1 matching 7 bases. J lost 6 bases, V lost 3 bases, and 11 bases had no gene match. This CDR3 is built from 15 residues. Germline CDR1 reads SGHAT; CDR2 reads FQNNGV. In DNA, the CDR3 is TGTGCCAGCAGCTTCGCTGGGACAGTCGCCGGCGAGCAGTACTTC. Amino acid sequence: CASSFAGTVAGEQYF.

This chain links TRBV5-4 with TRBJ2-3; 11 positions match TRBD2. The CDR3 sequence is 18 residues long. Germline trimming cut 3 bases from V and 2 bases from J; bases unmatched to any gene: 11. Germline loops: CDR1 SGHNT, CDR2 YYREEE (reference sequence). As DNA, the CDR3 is TGTGCCAGCAGCTCGCCGGGGGGGACTAGCGGACTCACAGATACGCAGTATTTT. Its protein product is CASSSPGGTSGLTDTQYF.

The DNA of the CDR3 is TGTGCCAGCAGCCCTCTCCGGACAGTCTACAATGAGCAGTTCTTC. This translates into CASSPLRTVYNEQFF. This chain uses TRBV5-5 with TRBJ2-1; D is possibly TRBD1 (6 bases). CDR1 is SGHKS and CDR2 is YYEKEE in the germline V gene (reference sequence). This CDR3 contains 15 residues. V shed 4 bases and J shed 3 bases, with 14 bases lying between them. Combining the CDR3 with reference TRBV5-5 and TRBJ2-1 gives the whole variable domain DAGVTQSPTHLIKTRGQQVTLRCSPISGHKSVSWYQQVLGQGPQFIFQYYEKEERGRGNFPDRFSARQFPNYSSELNVNALLLGDSALYLCASSPLRTVYNEQFFGPGTRLTVL.

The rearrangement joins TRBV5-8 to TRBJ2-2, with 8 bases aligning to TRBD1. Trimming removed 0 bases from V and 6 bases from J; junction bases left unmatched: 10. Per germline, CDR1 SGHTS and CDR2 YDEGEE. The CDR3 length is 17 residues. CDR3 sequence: CASSLGMDRAYAGELFF. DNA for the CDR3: TGTGCCAGCAGCTTGGGAATGGACAGGGCGTACGCCGGGGAGCTGTTTTTT.

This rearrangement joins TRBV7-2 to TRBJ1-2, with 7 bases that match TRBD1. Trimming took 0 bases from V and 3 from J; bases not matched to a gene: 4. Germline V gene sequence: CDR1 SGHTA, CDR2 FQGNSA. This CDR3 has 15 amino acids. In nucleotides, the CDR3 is TGTGCCAGCAGCTTAGCTGACAGGGCGTACTATGGCTACACCTTC. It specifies CASSLADRAYYGYTF.

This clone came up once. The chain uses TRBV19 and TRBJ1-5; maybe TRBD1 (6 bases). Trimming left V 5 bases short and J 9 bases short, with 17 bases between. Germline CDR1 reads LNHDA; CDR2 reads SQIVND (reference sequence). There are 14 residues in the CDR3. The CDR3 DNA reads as TGTGCCAGTAGTCCACAGGGCCGCTTGTTGCCCCAGCATTTT. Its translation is CASSPQGRLLPQHF.

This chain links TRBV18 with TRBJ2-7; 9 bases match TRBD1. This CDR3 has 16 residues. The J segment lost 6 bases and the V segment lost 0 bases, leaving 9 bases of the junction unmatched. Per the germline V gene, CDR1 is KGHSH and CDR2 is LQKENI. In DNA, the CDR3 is TGTGCCAGCTCACCACCGGGACAGGGCAAAAACGGCGAGCAGTACTTC. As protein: CASSPPGQGKNGEQYF.

For the CDR3, the DNA is TGTGCCTGGAACCGACAGGGTCGCACTGAAGCTTTCTTT. This sequence encodes CAWNRQGRTEAFF. The chain recombines TRBV30 with TRBJ1-1; TRBD1 aligns across 7 bases. Looked up from germline, CDR1 is GTSNPN and CDR2 is SVGIG (reference sequence). V was pared by 4 bases and J by 4 bases, with 6 bases of the junction left unmatched. This CDR3 spans 13 amino acids.

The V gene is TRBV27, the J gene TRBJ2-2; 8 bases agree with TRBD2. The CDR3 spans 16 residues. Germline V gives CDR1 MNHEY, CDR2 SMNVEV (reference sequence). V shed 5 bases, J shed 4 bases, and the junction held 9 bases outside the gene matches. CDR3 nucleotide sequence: TGTGCCAGCAGTCGGACGGGGGGGTTGGGCACCGGGGAGCTGTTTTTT. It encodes CASSRTGGLGTGELFF.

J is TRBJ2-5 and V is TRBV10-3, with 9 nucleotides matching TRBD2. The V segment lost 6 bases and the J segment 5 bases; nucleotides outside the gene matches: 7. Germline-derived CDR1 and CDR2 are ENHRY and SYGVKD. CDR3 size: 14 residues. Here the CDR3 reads CAIRGAGGEETQYF. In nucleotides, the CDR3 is TGTGCCATCAGAGGAGCGGGGGGTGAGGAGACCCAGTACTTC.

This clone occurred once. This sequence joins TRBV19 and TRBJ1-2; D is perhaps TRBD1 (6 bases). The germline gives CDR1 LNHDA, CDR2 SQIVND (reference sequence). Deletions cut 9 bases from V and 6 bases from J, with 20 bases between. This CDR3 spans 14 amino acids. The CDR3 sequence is CASQIGGNRDGYTF. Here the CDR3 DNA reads TGTGCCAGCCAGATAGGTGGGAACAGGGATGGCTACACCTTC.

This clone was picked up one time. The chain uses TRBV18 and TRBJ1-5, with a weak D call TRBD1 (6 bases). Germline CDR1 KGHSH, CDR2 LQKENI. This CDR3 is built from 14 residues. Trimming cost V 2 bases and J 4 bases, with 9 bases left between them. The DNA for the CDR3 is TGTGCCAGCTCACCAGGACAGACAAATCAGCCCCAGCATTTT. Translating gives CASSPGQTNQPQHF.

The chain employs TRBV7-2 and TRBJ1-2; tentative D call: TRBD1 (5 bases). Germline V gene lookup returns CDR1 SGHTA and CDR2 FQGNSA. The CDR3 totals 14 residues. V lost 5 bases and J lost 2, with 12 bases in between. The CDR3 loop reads CASSPAGGNYGYTF. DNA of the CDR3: TGTGCCAGCAGCCCGGCGGGGGGGAACTATGGCTACACCTTC. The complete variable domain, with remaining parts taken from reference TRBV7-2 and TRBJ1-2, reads GAGVSQSPSNKVTEKGKDVELRCDPISGHTALYWYRQSLGQGLEFLIYFQGNSAPDKSGLPSDRFSAERTGGSVSTLTIQRTQQEDSAVYLCASSPAGGNYGYTFGSGTRLTVV.

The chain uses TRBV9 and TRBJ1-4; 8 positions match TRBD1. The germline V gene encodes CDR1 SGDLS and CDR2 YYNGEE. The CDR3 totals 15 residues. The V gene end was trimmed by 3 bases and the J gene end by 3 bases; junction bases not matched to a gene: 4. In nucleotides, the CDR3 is TGTGCCAGCAGCGCAGGGGGCTTCCCTAATGAAAAACTGTTTTTT. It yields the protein CASSAGGFPNEKLFF.

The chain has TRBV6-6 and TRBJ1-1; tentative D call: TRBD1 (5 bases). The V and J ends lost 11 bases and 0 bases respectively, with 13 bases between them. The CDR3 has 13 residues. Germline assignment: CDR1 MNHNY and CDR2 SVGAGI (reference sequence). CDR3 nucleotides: TGTGCCGGCTCTAGACAGATGAACACTGAAGCTTTCTTT. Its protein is CAGSRQMNTEAFF.

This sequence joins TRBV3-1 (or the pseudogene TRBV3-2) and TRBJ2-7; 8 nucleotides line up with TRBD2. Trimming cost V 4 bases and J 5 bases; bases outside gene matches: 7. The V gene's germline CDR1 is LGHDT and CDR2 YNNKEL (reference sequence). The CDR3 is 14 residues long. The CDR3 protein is CASSPRGGKNEQYF. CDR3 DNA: TGTGCCAGCAGCCCACGGGGGGGCAAAAACGAGCAGTACTTC.

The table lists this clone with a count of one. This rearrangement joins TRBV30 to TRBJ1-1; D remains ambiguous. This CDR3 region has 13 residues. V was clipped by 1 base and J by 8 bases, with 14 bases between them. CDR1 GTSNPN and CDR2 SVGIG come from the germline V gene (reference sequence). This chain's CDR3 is CAWSAGFRSEAFF. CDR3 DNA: TGTGCCTGGAGTGCGGGGTTCCGGTCGGAAGCTTTCTTT. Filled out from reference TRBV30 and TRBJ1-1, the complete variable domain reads SQTIHQWPATLVQPVGSPLSLECTVEGTSNPNLYWYRQAAGRGLQLLFYSVGIGQISSEVPQNLSASRPQDRQFILSSKKLLLSDSGFYLCAWSAGFRSEAFFGQGTRLTVV.

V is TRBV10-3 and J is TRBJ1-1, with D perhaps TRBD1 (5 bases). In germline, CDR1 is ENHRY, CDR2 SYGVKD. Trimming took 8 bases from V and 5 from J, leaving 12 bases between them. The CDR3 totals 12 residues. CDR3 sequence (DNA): TGTGCCATCGTCTCTGGGGGGACTGAAGCTTTCTTT. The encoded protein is CAIVSGGTEAFF.